This T cell receptor beta chain was sequenced for a study of blood T cell repertoires in COVID-19. The CDR3 loop spans 14 amino acids. V lost 5 bases and J 7 bases, leaving 14 bases between the germline ends. The V gene's germline CDR1 is MGHDK and CDR2 SYGVNS. Generated by immunoSEQ multiplex PCR, the TCRdb table keeps only in-frame clones and is missing some. The table has about 120,000 clones, about nine tenths seen once; the top ten hold around 4.5%. The J gene is TRBJ2-2, the V gene TRBV25-1; D is perhaps TRBD2 (6 bases). Material for sequencing was peripheral blood. The receptor's source is a man aged 35 to 55 with acute or convalescent COVID-19. This CDR3 reads CASSPPTGVGELFF. The CDR3 DNA follows: TGTGCCAGCAGTCCCCCCACGGGGGTCGGGGAGCTGTTTTTT.